This T cell receptor beta chain was recovered during a study of monozygotic twins with inflammatory bowel disease. The CDR3 consists of 11 residues. The germline V gene encodes CDR1 MNHEY and CDR2 SMNVEV (reference sequence). The authors ran two nested PCRs of approximately 17 and 9 cycles on TCRalpha and TCRbeta cDNA. Using the 5' RACE reads, TCRdb records one entry per CDR3 protein without DNA. The specimen's table records more than 300,000 distinct CDR3 sequences. As for this clonotype: What it binds is not known.

Study conclusions and caveats: The study found lower TCRbeta diversity (inverse Simpson) in IBD patients than in healthy co-twins. Among IBD patients, fewer clonotypes were shared with others than among healthy twins, especially with disease activity.

Material: blood. The receptor comes from a human donor with ulcerative colitis or Crohn's disease, or a healthy co-twin of an affected twin (not recorded which). V usage is TRBV27 and J usage is TRBJ2-6. The CDR3 reads CASSGANVLTF.